This TCR beta chain appears in the sequencing data of a study of blood T cell repertoires in COVID-19. Whole-study context: Samples taken during acute and convalescent COVID-19 were collected in the United States, Italy and Spain. In each case, the material was cDNA or gDNA derived from T cells, B-cell-depleted T cells, or PBMCs.

Trimming took 2 bases from V and 6 from J; bases not matched to a gene: 4. Per the germline V gene, CDR1 is SGHVS and CDR2 is FNYEAQ. The CDR3 runs 14 residues. Only in-frame clones appear in the TCRdb table, and some are missing; sequencing was by immunoSEQ multiplex PCR. Among about 76,000 clones, around 86% were seen once, and the ten largest hold 27%. The chain couples TRBV7-6 to TRBJ1-5; 7 positions agree with TRBD1. Sequencing input: peripheral blood. The clonotype originates from a human donor in a cohort sampled during active COVID-19. The CDR3 loop reads CASSLRGGSQPQHF. The CDR3 nucleotides read TGTGCCAGCAGCTTAAGAGGGGGCAGTCAGCCCCAGCATTTT.